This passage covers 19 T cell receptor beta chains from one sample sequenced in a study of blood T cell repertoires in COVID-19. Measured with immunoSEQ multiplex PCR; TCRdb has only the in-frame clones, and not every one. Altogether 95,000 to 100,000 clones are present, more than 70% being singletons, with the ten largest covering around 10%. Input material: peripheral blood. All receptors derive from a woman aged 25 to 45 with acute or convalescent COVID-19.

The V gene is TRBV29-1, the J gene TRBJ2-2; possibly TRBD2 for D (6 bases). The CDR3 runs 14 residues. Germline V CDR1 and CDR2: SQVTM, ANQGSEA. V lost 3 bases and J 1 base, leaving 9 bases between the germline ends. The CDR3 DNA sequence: TGCAGCGTTGAGGAGGGATTGAACACCGGGGAGCTGTTTTTT. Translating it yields CSVEEGLNTGELFF.

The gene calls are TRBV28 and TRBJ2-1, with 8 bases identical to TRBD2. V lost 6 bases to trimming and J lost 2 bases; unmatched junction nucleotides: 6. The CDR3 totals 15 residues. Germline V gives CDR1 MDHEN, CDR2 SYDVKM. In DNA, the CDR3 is TGTGCCAGCAGCTTAGCGGGGCTCGCCTACAATGAGCAGTTCTTC. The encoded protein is CASSLAGLAYNEQFF. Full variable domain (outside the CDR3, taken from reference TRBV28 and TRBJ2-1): DVKVTQSSRYLVKRTGEKVFLECVQDMDHENMFWYRQDPGLGLRLIYFSYDVKMKEKGDIPEGYSVSREKKERFSLILESASTNQTSMYLCASSLAGLAYNEQFFGPGTRLTVL.

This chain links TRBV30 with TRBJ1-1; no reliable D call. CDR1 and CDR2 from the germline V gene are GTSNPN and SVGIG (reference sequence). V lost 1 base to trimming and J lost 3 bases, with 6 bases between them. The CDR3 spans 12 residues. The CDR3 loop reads CAWSERHTEAFF. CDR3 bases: TGTGCCTGGAGTGAGAGGCACACTGAAGCTTTCTTT. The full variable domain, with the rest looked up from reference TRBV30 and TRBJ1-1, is SQTIHQWPATLVQPVGSPLSLECTVEGTSNPNLYWYRQAAGRGLQLLFYSVGIGQISSEVPQNLSASRPQDRQFILSSKKLLLSDSGFYLCAWSERHTEAFFGQGTRLTVV.

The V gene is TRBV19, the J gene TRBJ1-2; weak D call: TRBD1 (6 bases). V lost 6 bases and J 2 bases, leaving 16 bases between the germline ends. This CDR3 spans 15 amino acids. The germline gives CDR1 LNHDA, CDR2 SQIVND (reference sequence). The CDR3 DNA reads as TGTGCCAGTAGAAACAGCGGGGGCTTCAACTATGGCTACACCTTC. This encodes CASRNSGGFNYGYTF.

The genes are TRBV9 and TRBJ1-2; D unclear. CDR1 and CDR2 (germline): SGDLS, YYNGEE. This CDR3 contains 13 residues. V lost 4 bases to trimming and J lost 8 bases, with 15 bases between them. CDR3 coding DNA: TGTGCCAGCAGCTCCGCCGAGGCGCGGGGCTACACCTTC. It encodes CASSSAEARGYTF.

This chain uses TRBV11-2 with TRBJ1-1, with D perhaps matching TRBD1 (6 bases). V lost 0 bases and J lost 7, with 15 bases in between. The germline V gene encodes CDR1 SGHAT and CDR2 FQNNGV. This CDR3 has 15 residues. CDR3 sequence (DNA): TGTGCCAGCAGCTTAGATTCGACAGGCTTAAATGAAGCTTTCTTT. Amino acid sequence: CASSLDSTGLNEAFF.

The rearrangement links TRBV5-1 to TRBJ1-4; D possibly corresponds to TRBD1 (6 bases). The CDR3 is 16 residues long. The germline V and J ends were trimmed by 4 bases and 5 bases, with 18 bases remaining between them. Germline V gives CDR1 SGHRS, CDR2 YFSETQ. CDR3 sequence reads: CASSILPGAPNEKLFF. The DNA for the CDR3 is TGCGCCAGCAGCATTCTGCCAGGGGCTCCCAATGAAAAACTGTTTTTT.

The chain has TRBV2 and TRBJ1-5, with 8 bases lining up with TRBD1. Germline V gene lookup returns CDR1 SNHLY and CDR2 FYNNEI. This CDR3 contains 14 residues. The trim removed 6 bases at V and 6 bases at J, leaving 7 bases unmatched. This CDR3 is CASSLGQGGQPQHF. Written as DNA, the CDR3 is TGTGCCAGCAGCCTTGGACAGGGAGGTCAGCCCCAGCATTTT.

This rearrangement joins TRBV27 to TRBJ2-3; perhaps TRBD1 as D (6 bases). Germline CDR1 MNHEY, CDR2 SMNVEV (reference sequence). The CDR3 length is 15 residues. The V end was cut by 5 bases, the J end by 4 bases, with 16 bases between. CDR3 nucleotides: TGTGCCAGCAGTGCCGACAGGCCCGATGCAGATACGCAGTATTTT. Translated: CASSADRPDADTQYF.

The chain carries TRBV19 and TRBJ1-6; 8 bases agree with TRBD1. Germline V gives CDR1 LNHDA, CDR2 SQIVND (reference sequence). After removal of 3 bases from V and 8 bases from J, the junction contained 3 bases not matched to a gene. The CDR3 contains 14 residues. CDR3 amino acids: CASSMDRVDSPLHF. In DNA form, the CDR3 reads TGTGCCAGTAGTATGGACAGGGTGGATTCACCCCTCCACTTT.

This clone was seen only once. Written as DNA, the CDR3 is TGTGCCAGCAGCGCGGAGGGAGTATCGTACAATGAGCAGTTCTTC. Translating gives CASSAEGVSYNEQFF. The V gene is TRBV9, the J gene TRBJ2-1, with a tentative D call TRBD2 (6 bases). V was clipped by 3 bases and J by 4 bases, with 14 bases between them. Germline CDR1 and CDR2: SGDLS and YYNGEE. This CDR3 is 15 amino acids long.

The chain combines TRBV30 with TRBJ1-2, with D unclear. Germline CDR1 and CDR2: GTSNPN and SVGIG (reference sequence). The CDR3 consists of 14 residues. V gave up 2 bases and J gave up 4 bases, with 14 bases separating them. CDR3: CAWSWTVGSYGYTF. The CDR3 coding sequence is TGTGCCTGGAGTTGGACGGTCGGGAGCTATGGCTACACCTTC. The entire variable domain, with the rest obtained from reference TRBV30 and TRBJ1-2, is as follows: SQTIHQWPATLVQPVGSPLSLECTVEGTSNPNLYWYRQAAGRGLQLLFYSVGIGQISSEVPQNLSASRPQDRQFILSSKKLLLSDSGFYLCAWSWTVGSYGYTFGSGTRLTVV.

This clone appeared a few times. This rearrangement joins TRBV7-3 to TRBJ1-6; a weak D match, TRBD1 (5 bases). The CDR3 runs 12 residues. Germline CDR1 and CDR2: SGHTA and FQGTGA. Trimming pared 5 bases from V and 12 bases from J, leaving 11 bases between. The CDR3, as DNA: TGTGCCAGCAGCAAGGGGCCGGGACCCCTCCACTTT. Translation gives CASSKGPGPLHF.

The CDR3 loop reads CASRDSQGYNSPLHF. As DNA, the CDR3 is TGTGCCAGTCGGGACTCCCAGGGCTATAATTCACCCCTCCACTTT. The rearrangement links TRBV19 to TRBJ1-6; a possible D gene is TRBD1 (5 bases). V shed 8 bases and J shed 3 bases, with 14 bases lying between them. Per the germline V gene, CDR1 is LNHDA and CDR2 is SQIVND (reference sequence). This CDR3 comprises 15 residues. The full variable domain, in which reference TRBV19 and TRBJ1-6 provide the parts outside the CDR3, is DGGITQSPKYLFRKEGQNVTLSCEQNLNHDAMYWYRQDPGQGLRLIYYSQIVNDFQKGDIAEGYSVSREKKESFPLTVTSAQKNPTAFYLCASRDSQGYNSPLHFGNGTRLTVT.

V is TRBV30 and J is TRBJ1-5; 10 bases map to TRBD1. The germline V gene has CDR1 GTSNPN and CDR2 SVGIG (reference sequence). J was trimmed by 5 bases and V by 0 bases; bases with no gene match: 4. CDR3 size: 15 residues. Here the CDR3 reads CAWSVGGQGHQPQHF. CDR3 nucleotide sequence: TGTGCCTGGAGTGTAGGGGGACAGGGGCATCAGCCCCAGCATTTT.

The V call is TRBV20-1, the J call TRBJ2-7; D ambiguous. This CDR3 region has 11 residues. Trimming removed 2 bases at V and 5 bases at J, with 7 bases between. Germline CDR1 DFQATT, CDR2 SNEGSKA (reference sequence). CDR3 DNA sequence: TGCAGTGCTAGATTTCTCCACGAGCAGTACTTC. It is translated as CSARFLHEQYF.

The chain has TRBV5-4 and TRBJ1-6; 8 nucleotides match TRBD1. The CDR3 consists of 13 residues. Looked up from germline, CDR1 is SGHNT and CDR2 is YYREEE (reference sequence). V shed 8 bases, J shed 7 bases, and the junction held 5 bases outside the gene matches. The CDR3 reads CASQGAVNSPLHF. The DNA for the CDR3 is TGTGCCAGTCAGGGGGCGGTAAATTCACCCCTCCACTTT.

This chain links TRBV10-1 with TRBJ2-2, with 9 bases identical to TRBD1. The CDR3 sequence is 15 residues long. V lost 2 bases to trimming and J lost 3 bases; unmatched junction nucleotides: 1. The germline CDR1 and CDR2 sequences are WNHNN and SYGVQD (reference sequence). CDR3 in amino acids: CASSEGDRDTGELFF. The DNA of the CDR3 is TGCGCCAGCAGTGAGGGGGACAGGGACACCGGGGAGCTGTTTTTT.

CDR3 loop: CASSYRGGNQPQHF. In DNA form, the CDR3 reads TGTGCCAGCAGTTACAGGGGAGGAAATCAGCCCCAGCATTTT. The genes are TRBV27 and TRBJ1-5; 7 positions agree with TRBD1. CDR3 length: 14 residues. Germline values: CDR1 MNHEY, CDR2 SMNVEV (reference sequence). V dropped 4 bases and J dropped 4; count of bases not matched to a gene: 4.